These 9 T cell receptor beta chains share one sample of origin, sequenced in a study of cytomegalovirus exposure and HLA in healthy donors. The PCR used 60 Vbeta and 13 Jbeta primers. Libraries were prepared by immunoSEQ multiplex PCR; TCRdb keeps only in-frame clonotypes and omits some of them. In the table there are 150,000 to 200,000 clones, about 72% of which are singletons. Sequenced input: PBMCs. The origin of the receptors is a man in his fifties or sixties in good health and CMV-seropositive.

This clone showed up just a few times. One junction end disagrees with the germline gene, perhaps due to a read error. The genes are TRBV13 and TRBJ2-7; 9 bases map to TRBD1. The germline V gene encodes CDR1 PRHDT and CDR2 FYEKMQ (reference sequence). CDR3 size: 13 residues. CDR3 DNA: TGTGCCAGCAGCTACCGGGACAGGGACGTAGTCGCCTTC. This translates into CASSYRDRDVVAF.

The rearrangement joins TRBV7-6 to TRBJ2-2; 12 bases align to TRBD2. Trimming cost V 2 bases and J 4 bases; bases outside gene matches: 2. Germline V gives CDR1 SGHVS, CDR2 FNYEAQ. The CDR3 is made up of 16 amino acids. CDR3 sequence (DNA): TGTGCCAGCAGCTTACTAGCGGGGGGGCGCACCGGGGAGCTGTTTTTT. Its translation: CASSLLAGGRTGELFF.

The chain has TRBV28 and TRBJ2-7, with D perhaps TRBD2 (6 bases). Germline V gene data show CDR1 as MDHEN and CDR2 as SYDVKM. The CDR3 runs 14 residues. Trimming shortened V by 5 bases and J by 0 bases, and 11 bases separated the two germline ends. CDR3 nucleotides: TGTGCCAGCAGTGGCGGGAAGAGCTCCTACGAGCAGTACTTC. Translated: CASSGGKSSYEQYF.

The gene calls are TRBV7-9 and TRBJ2-3; 8 bases align to TRBD2. The CDR3 runs to 19 residues. V shed 4 bases, J shed 6 bases, and the junction held 21 bases outside the gene matches. Germline lookup yields CDR1 SEHNR and CDR2 FQNEAQ (reference sequence). The CDR3 is CASSSRAALAGISKDTQYF. CDR3 nucleotide sequence: TGTGCCAGCAGCTCCCGGGCCGCATTAGCGGGGATCTCAAAGGATACGCAGTATTTT.

V usage is TRBV11-2 and J usage is TRBJ2-7, with TRBD1 identical over 7 bases. This CDR3 comprises 15 residues. The germline V gene encodes CDR1 SGHAT and CDR2 FQNNGV. The J segment lost 2 bases and the V segment lost 1 base, leaving 5 bases of the junction unmatched. CDR3: CASSLAGQGAYEQYF. In DNA form, the CDR3 reads TGTGCCAGCAGCTTAGCGGGGCAGGGGGCCTACGAGCAGTACTTC.

The chain couples TRBV5-1 to TRBJ2-3; 7 positions agree with TRBD2. The CDR3 runs 17 residues. Germline CDR1 SGHRS, CDR2 YFSETQ. V shed 0 bases and J 1 base; nucleotides not matched to a gene: 8. CDR3 in DNA: TGCGCCAGCAGCTTGGTAGGTTCGGCGGGGGGCACAGATACGCAGTATTTT. It is translated as CASSLVGSAGGTDTQYF. The variable domain in full, completed from reference TRBV5-1 and TRBJ2-3, reads KAGVTQTPRYLIKTRGQQVTLSCSPISGHRSVSWYQQTPGQGLQFLFEYFSETQRNKGNFPGRFSGRQFSNSRSEMNVSTLELGDSALYLCASSLVGSAGGTDTQYFGPGTRLTVL.

This clone was observed a handful of times. J is TRBJ1-1 and V is TRBV28; tentative D call: TRBD1 (6 bases). Per germline, CDR1 MDHEN and CDR2 SYDVKM. Trimming left V 2 bases short and J 7 bases short, with 11 bases between. CDR3 size: 13 residues. This CDR3 is CASSLIRGGEAFF. CDR3 DNA: TGTGCCAGCAGTTTAATAAGGGGGGGTGAAGCTTTCTTT.

The chain recombines TRBV5-4 with TRBJ2-2; maybe TRBD2 (6 bases). The germline gives CDR1 SGHNT, CDR2 YYREEE (reference sequence). V was clipped by 4 bases and J by 13 bases, with 17 bases between them. The CDR3 totals 13 residues. In nucleotides, the CDR3 is TGTGCCAGCAGCCCAAATCTGGAGGGGAGGCTGTTTTTT. Its protein product is CASSPNLEGRLFF. Complete variable domain (other parts from reference TRBV5-4 and TRBJ2-2): ETGVTQSPTHLIKTRGQQVTLRCSSQSGHNTVSWYQQALGQGPQFIFQYYREEENGRGNFPPRFSGLQFPNYSSELNVNALELDDSALYLCASSPNLEGRLFFGEGSRLTVL.

This chain links TRBV7-7 with TRBJ2-3; maybe TRBD2 (6 bases). Germline CDR1 and CDR2: SSHAT and FNYEAQ (reference sequence). CDR3 size: 14 residues. V lost 4 bases, J lost 6 bases, and 14 bases lay in between. The CDR3 region is CASSSTVGGDTQYF. CDR3 DNA sequence: TGTGCCAGCAGCTCAACGGTCGGAGGGGATACGCAGTATTTT.